This T cell receptor (beta chain) originates from a study of blood T cells in healthy people across ages. Regarding the study as a whole: Diversity estimates from one million T cells were considered underestimates. In long-lived donors, naive CD4+ cell counts and diversity exceeded those of aged donors. TCR beta diversity correlated strongly with naive T cell percentage.

A note on this clonotype: Its specificity is unknown.

Germline trimming cut 8 bases from V and 1 base from J; bases unmatched to any gene: 5. Germline lookup yields CDR1 SEHNR and CDR2 FQNEAQ (reference sequence). CDR3 length: 13 residues. Using a J-beta primer mix together with a sample-barcoded 5' primer, a second PCR was run for about 6 to 12 cycles. From each sample, at least 2.5 million paired-end reads containing CDR3 were obtained. TCRdb redid the calling of the 5' RACE reads with MiXCR, one entry per CDR3 protein. Seen here are about 1.4 million distinct CDR3 sequences, approximately 63% observed once, and the top ten hold 5.5% to 8%. The chain links TRBV7-9 to TRBJ2-7; 7 bases align to TRBD1. Sequenced material: blood. This receptor was identified in a man aged 18 to 35 in good health. The CDR3 nucleotides are TGTGCCAGCGAAGGGGGCTATTCCTACGAGCAGTACTTC. Its protein is CASEGGYSYEQYF.